This T cell receptor beta chain derives from a study of a mutant IDH1 vaccine in newly diagnosed glioma. Study details: Patients began vaccination 4-6 weeks after radiotherapy alone, or with temozolomide cycles. Every participant had undergone radiotherapy, temozolomide, or both before, and most underwent both. Visits V12 and V13 fell at weeks 35 and 47, respectively.

Trimming took off 2 bases at V and 0 bases at J, with 8 bases between the two ends. Germline values: CDR1 SGHDN, CDR2 FVKESK. The CDR3 loop spans 15 amino acids. The protocol was immunoSEQ multiplex PCR, while the TCRdb copy is restricted to in-frame clones and leaves out a portion. Altogether 50,000 to 70,000 clones are present, 84% being singletons, with the ten largest covering over 3.5%. Details on this clone: Antigen specificity is unknown.

Time point: week 35, safety follow-up. What each vaccine dose contained was 300 ug of mutant IDH1 20-mer peptide, accompanied by topical imiquimod. In weeks 1, 3, 5, 7, 11, 15, 19 and 23, patients were vaccinated. This chain uses TRBV14 with TRBJ1-3; D gene uncertain. Sequences were derived from PBMCs, sampled from a glioma patient whose treatment included an IDH1 peptide vaccine. This TCR derives from a man younger than 45 with glioma. CDR3 in amino acids: CASSQQVYSGNTIYF. The DNA of the CDR3 is TGTGCCAGCAGCCAACAGGTTTACTCTGGAAACACCATATATTTT.